This TCR beta chain is drawn from a study of blood T cells in healthy people across ages. Study observations and caveats: Comparison with aged donors showed that long-lived donors had more naive CD4+ cells and higher diversity.

Using a J-beta primer mix together with a sample-barcoded 5' primer, a second PCR was run for about 6 to 12 cycles. Each sample provided no less than 3 million CDR3-containing paired-end reads. A single record per CDR3 protein comes from TCRdb applying MiXCR to the 5' RACE reads. In the table there are about 700,000 distinct CDR3 sequences, 32% of which are singletons. Germline CDR1 reads DFQATT; CDR2 reads SNEGSKA (reference sequence). The germline V and J ends were trimmed by 4 bases and 6 bases, with 7 bases remaining between them. The CDR3 spans 11 residues. Worth noting for this clonotype: No antigen is known for it.

The chain links TRBV20-1 to TRBJ2-1; D is perhaps TRBD1 (6 bases). Sequenced input: blood. This clonotype was sampled from a woman older than 75 in good health. Written as DNA, the CDR3 is TGCAGTGCTAACAGGGCCAATGAGCAGTTCTTC. Amino acid sequence: CSANRANEQFF.